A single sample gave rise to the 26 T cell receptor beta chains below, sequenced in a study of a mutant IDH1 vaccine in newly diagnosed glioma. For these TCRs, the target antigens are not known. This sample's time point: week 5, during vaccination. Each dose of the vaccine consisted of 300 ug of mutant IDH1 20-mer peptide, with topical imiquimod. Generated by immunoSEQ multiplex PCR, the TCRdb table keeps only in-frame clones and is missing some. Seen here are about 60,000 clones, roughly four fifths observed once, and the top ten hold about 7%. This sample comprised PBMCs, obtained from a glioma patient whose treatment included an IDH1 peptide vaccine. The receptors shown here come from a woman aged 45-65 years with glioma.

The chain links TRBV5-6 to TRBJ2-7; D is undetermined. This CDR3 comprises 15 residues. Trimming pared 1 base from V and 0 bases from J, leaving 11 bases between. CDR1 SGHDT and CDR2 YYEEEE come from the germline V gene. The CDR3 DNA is TGTGCCAGCAGCTTGTGGGTCGAGAGCTCCTACGAGCAGTACTTC. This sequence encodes CASSLWVESSYEQYF.

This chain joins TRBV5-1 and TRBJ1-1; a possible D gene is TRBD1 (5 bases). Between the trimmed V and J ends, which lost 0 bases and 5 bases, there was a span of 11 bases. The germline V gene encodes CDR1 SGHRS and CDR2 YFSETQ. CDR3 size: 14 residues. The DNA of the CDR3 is TGCGCCAGCAGCTTGGAGGGGCTCGAGACTGAAGCTTTCTTT. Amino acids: CASSLEGLETEAFF.

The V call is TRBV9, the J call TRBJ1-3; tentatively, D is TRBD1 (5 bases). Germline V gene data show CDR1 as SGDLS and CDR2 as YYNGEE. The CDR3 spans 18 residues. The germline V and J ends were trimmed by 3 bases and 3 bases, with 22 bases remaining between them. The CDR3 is CASSGGGLQDPIGNTIYF. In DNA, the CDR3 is TGTGCCAGCAGCGGCGGGGGTCTTCAAGACCCCATTGGAAACACCATATATTTT. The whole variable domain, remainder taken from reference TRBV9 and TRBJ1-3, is DSGVTQTPKHLITATGQRVTLRCSPRSGDLSVYWYQQSLDQGLQFLIQYYNGEERAKGNILERFSAQQFPDLHSELNLSSLELGDSALYFCASSGGGLQDPIGNTIYFGEGSWLTVV.

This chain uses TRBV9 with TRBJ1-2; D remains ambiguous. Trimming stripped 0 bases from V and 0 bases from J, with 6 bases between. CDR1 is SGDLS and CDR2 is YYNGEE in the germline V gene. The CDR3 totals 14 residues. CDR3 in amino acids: CASSVAASNYGYTF. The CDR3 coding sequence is TGTGCCAGCAGCGTAGCAGCGTCTAACTATGGCTACACCTTC.

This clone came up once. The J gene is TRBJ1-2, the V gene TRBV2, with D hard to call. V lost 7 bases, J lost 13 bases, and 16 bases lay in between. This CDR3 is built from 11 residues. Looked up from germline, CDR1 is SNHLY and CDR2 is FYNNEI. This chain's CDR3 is CASTEAGSCTF. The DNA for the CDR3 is TGTGCCAGCACCGAAGCGGGAAGCTGCACCTTC.

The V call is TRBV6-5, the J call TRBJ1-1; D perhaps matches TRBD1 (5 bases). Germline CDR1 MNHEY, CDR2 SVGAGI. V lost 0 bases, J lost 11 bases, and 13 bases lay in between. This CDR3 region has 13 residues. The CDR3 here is CASSYSTGLVAFF. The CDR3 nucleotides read TGTGCCAGCAGTTACTCTACGGGACTTGTGGCTTTCTTT.

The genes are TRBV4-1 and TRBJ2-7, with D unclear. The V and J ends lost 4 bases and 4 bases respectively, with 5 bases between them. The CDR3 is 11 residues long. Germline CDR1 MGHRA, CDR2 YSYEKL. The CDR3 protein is CASSRDYEQYF. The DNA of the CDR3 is TGCGCCAGCAGCCGAGATTACGAGCAGTACTTC.

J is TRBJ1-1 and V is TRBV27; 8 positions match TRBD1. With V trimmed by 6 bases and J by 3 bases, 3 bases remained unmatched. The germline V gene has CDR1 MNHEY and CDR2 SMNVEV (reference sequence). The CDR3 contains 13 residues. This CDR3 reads CASRYRGYTEAFF. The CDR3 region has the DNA TGTGCCAGCAGGTACAGGGGGTACACTGAAGCTTTCTTT.

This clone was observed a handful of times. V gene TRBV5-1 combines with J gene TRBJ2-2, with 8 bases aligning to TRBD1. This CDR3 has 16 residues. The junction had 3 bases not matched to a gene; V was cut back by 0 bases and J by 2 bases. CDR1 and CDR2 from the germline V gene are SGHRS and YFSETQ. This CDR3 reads CASSLVGQGNTGELFF. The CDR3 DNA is TGCGCCAGCAGCTTGGTCGGACAGGGAAACACCGGGGAGCTGTTTTTT.

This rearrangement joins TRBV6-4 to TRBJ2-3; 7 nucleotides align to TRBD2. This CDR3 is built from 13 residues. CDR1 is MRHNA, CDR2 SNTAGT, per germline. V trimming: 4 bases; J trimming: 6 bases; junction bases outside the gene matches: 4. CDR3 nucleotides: TGTGCCAGCAGTGGGGACGGGAGGGATACGCAGTATTTT. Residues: CASSGDGRDTQYF.

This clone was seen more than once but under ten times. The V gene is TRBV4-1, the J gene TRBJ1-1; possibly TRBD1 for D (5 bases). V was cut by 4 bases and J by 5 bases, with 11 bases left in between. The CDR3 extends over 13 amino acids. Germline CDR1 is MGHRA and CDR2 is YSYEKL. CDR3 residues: CASSLSGATEAFF. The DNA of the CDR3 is TGCGCCAGCAGCCTAAGTGGGGCGACTGAAGCTTTCTTT.

This CDR3 is CASRPQGKADTQYF. Here the CDR3 DNA reads TGTGCCAGCAGGCCACAGGGAAAGGCAGATACGCAGTATTTT. The chain joins TRBV11-3 to TRBJ2-3; TRBD1 is a possible D gene (6 bases). CDR1 is SGHNT and CDR2 is YENEEA in the germline V gene. V was shortened by 6 bases and J by 4 bases, with 14 bases between the two germline ends. The CDR3 extends over 14 amino acids.

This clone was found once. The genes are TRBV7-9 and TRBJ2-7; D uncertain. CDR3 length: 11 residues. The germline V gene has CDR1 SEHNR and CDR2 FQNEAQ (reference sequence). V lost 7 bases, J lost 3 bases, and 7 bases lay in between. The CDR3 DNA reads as TGTGCCAGCACCGCCGGCTACGAGCAGTACTTC. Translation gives CASTAGYEQYF.

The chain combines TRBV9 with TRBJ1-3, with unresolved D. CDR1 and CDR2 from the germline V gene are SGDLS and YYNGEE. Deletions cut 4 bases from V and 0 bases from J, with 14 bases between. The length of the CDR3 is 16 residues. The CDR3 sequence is CASSSLLGRSGNTIYF. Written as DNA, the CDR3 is TGTGCCAGCAGCTCCCTGTTGGGCCGCTCTGGAAACACCATATATTTT.

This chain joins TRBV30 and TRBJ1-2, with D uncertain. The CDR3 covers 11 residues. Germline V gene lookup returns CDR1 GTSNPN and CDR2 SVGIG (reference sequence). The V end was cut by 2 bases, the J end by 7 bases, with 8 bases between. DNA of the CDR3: TGTGCCTGGAGTATGTTGGGTGGCTACACCTTC. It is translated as CAWSMLGGYTF.

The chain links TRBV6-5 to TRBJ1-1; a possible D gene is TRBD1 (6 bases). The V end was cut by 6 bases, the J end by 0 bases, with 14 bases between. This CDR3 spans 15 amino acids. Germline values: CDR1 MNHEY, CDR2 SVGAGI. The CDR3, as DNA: TGTGCCAGCAGAGATGGACAGCTCATGAACACTGAAGCTTTCTTT. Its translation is CASRDGQLMNTEAFF.

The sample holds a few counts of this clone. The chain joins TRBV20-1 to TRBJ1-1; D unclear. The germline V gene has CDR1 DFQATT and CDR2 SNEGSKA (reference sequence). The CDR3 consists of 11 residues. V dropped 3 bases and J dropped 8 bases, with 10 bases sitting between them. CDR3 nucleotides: TGCAGTGCTAGGCCCAGCCACGAAGCTTTCTTT. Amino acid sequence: CSARPSHEAFF.

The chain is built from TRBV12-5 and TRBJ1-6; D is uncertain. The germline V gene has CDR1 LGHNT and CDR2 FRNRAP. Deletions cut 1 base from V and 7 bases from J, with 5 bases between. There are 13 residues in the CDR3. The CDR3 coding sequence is TGTGCTAGTGGTTTGGAGGAGAATTCACCCCTCCACTTT. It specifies CASGLEENSPLHF.

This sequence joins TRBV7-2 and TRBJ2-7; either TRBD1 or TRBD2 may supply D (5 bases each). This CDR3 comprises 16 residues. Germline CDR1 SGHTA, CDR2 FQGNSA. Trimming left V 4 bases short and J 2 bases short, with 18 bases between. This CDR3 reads CASSSLFGATAYEQYF. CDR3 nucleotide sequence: TGTGCCAGCAGCTCCCTTTTCGGGGCGACAGCCTACGAGCAGTACTTC.

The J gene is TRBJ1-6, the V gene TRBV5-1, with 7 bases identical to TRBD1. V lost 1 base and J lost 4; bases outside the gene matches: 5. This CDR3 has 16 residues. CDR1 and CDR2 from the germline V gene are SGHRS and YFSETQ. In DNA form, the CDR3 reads TGCGCCAGCAGCTTGACAGGGGCTAGTTATAATTCACCCCTCCACTTT. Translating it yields CASSLTGASYNSPLHF.

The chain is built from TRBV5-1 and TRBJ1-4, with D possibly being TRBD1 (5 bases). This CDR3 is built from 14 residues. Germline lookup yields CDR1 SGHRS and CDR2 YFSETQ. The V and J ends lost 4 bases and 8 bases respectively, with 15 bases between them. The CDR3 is CASSPVAGREKLFF. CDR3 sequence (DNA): TGCGCCAGCAGCCCCGTGGCAGGGCGGGAAAAACTGTTTTTT.

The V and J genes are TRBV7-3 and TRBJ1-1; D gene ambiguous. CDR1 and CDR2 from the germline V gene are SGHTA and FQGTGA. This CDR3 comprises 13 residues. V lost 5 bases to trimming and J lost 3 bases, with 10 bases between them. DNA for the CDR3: TGTGCCAGCAGCATCCAGAGGGACACTGAAGCTTTCTTT. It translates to CASSIQRDTEAFF.

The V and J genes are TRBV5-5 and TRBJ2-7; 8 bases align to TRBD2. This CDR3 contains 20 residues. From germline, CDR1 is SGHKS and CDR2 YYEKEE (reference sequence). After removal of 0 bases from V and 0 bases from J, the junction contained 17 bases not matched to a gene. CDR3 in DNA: TGTGCCAGCAGCTTGGGAGGTTTTCGGGTGGCGGGGGGCCGCTCCTACGAGCAGTACTTC. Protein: CASSLGGFRVAGGRSYEQYF.

This chain's CDR3 is CASSPMGQGYQPQHF. CDR3 nucleotide sequence: TGTGCCAGCTCACCAATGGGACAGGGGTATCAGCCCCAGCATTTT. This chain connects TRBV18 to TRBJ1-5; 10 bases match TRBD1. V was pared by 2 bases and J by 5 bases, with 3 bases of the junction left unmatched. Germline CDR1 is KGHSH and CDR2 is LQKENI. The CDR3 totals 15 residues.

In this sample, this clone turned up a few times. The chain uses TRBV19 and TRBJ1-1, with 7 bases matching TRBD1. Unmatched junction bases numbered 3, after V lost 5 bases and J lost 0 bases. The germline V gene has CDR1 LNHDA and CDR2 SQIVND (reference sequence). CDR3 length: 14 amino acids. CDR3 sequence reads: CASSGGQLNTEAFF. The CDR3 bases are TGTGCCAGTAGTGGGGGACAGTTGAACACTGAAGCTTTCTTT. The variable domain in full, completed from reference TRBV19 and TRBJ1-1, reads DGGITQSPKYLFRKEGQNVTLSCEQNLNHDAMYWYRQDPGQGLRLIYYSQIVNDFQKGDIAEGYSVSREKKESFPLTVTSAQKNPTAFYLCASSGGQLNTEAFFGQGTRLTVV.

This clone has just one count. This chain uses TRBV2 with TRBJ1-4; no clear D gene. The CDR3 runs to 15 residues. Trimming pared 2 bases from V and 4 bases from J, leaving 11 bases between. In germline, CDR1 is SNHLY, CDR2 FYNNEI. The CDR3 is CASSESGQLNEKLFF. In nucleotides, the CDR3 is TGTGCCAGCAGTGAATCTGGGCAGCTTAATGAAAAACTGTTTTTT.